This TCR beta chain emerged from a study of cytomegalovirus exposure and HLA in healthy donors. Study-wide points: Under in vitro conditions, a few CMV-associated chains were confirmed as specific for CMV antigens. There were under 200 TCR beta chains listed as cytomegalovirus-associated. Upon later analysis, TCR association rates were observed to vary by HLA locus, being highest for DRB1 and lowest for HLA-C.

To note about this clone: The antigen remains undetermined.

Researchers ran the PCR with 60 Vbeta and 13 Jbeta primers. Sequenced by immunoSEQ multiplex PCR; TCRdb stores in-frame clones only, minus some. Of approximately 120,000 clones listed, approximately 70% are singletons. This CDR3 is built from 14 residues. With V trimmed by 4 bases and J by 5 bases, 7 bases remained unmatched. Germline V CDR1 and CDR2: SEHNR, FQNEAQ (reference sequence). The material sequenced was PBMCs. This chain joins TRBV7-9 and TRBJ1-1; TRBD1 aligns across 7 bases. This clonotype was obtained from a man aged 55 to 70 in good health and CMV-seropositive. CDR3 sequence: CASSSVTGRTEAFF. CDR3 DNA: TGTGCCAGCAGCTCGGTGACAGGGAGAACTGAAGCTTTCTTT. Filled out from reference TRBV7-9 and TRBJ1-1, the complete variable domain reads DTGVSQNPRHKITKRGQNVTFRCDPISEHNRLYWYRQTLGQGPEFLTYFQNEAQLEKSRLLSDRFSAERPKGSFSTLEIQRTEQGDSAMYLCASSSVTGRTEAFFGQGTRLTVV.